These 27 T cell receptor beta chains share one sample of origin, sequenced in a study of blood T cell repertoires in COVID-19. The assay was immunoSEQ multiplex PCR, and TCRdb's table has in-frame clones only and misses some. Of 290,000 or so clones in the sample, roughly 85% were seen once. Sequenced: peripheral blood. The receptors were sampled from a man over 45 with active or convalescent COVID-19.

The rearrangement links TRBV15 to TRBJ2-1; no clear D gene. Germline V gene sequence: CDR1 LNHNV, CDR2 YYDKDF (reference sequence). The ends were cut back, 8 bases at V and 2 bases at J, with 13 bases in the middle. The CDR3 consists of 14 residues. The CDR3 sequence is CATGQGGTYNEQFF. CDR3 bases: TGTGCCACCGGCCAAGGCGGAACCTACAATGAGCAGTTCTTC.

CDR3 residues: CATSASGRDEQFF. The CDR3 DNA reads TGTGCCACCAGTGCGTCCGGGAGGGATGAGCAGTTCTTC. This chain uses TRBV24-1 with TRBJ2-1, with TRBD2 identical over 8 bases. From germline, CDR1 is KGHDR and CDR2 SFDVKD. This CDR3 has 13 amino acids. V lost 5 bases to trimming and J lost 8 bases; unmatched junction nucleotides: 4.

This clone was detected a few times. The chain is built from TRBV15 and TRBJ1-5, with TRBD1 matching 7 bases. Per the germline V gene, CDR1 is LNHNV and CDR2 is YYDKDF (reference sequence). The trim removed 0 bases at V and 5 bases at J, leaving 4 bases unmatched. CDR3 length: 15 residues. The CDR3 protein is CATSRDPGGHQPQHF. The CDR3 DNA reads as TGTGCCACCAGCAGAGACCCAGGGGGGCATCAGCCCCAGCATTTT.

V is TRBV5-6 and J is TRBJ1-1, with D maybe TRBD1 (5 bases). Germline lookup yields CDR1 SGHDT and CDR2 YYEEEE. This CDR3 has 14 residues. V was clipped by 5 bases and J by 4 bases, with 15 bases between them. The CDR3 bases are TGTGCCAGCAGATACAGGTCCGGGGGCACTGAAGCTTTCTTT. Translation: CASRYRSGGTEAFF.

The chain links TRBV28 to TRBJ1-4; 8 nucleotides line up with TRBD1. Looked up from germline, CDR1 is MDHEN and CDR2 is SYDVKM. The CDR3 sequence is 14 residues long. Germline trimming cut 3 bases from V and 8 bases from J; bases unmatched to any gene: 5. The CDR3 DNA sequence: TGTGCCAGCAGTTTGTCCCGGGACAGGGAAAAACTGTTTTTT. This translates into CASSLSRDREKLFF.

The chain combines TRBV15 with TRBJ1-5, with D uncertain. The CDR3 totals 12 residues. The germline gives CDR1 LNHNV, CDR2 YYDKDF (reference sequence). V shed 8 bases and J shed 3 bases, with 8 bases lying between them. The CDR3 bases are TGTGCCACCGGAGAGTTCAATCAGCCCCAGCATTTT. It codes for CATGEFNQPQHF.

The rearrangement joins TRBV6-6 to TRBJ2-7; 10 bases fit TRBD1. J was trimmed by 3 bases and V by 4 bases; bases with no gene match: 6. This CDR3 is 15 amino acids long. The V gene's germline CDR1 is MNHNY and CDR2 SVGAGI (reference sequence). CDR3 region: CASSLATGGLYEQYF. The CDR3 nucleotides read TGTGCCAGCAGTTTGGCGACAGGGGGCCTCTACGAGCAGTACTTC.

The chain carries TRBV5-5 and TRBJ1-3; no firm D call. The CDR3 spans 16 residues. CDR1 is SGHKS and CDR2 is YYEKEE in the germline V gene (reference sequence). V was pared by 7 bases and J by 3 bases, with 20 bases between. The CDR3 bases are TGTGCCAGCTCTCTTGCCCCCGTGGGAGGTGGAAACACCATATATTTT. As protein: CASSLAPVGGGNTIYF.

The chain uses TRBV9 and TRBJ1-1; TRBD1 is a possible D gene (6 bases). With 2 bases removed from V and 7 bases from J, the gap between germline ends came to 12 bases. This CDR3 has 13 residues. Germline CDR1 SGDLS, CDR2 YYNGEE. CDR3 residues: CASSVRQEGEAFF. CDR3 coding DNA: TGTGCCAGCAGCGTTAGACAGGAAGGTGAAGCTTTCTTT.

The chain uses TRBV18 and TRBJ2-5; perhaps TRBD2 as D (6 bases). Germline V gene data show CDR1 as KGHSH and CDR2 as LQKENI. Between the trimmed V and J ends, which lost 5 bases and 4 bases, there was a span of 11 bases. The CDR3 has 13 residues. The CDR3 reads CASSSGEAETQYF. The DNA of the CDR3 is TGTGCCAGCTCATCCGGGGAGGCAGAGACCCAGTACTTC.

The genes are TRBV6-5 and TRBJ2-1, with D possibly TRBD1 on 6 matching bases. Germline V gene lookup returns CDR1 MNHEY and CDR2 SVGAGI. This CDR3 has 13 amino acids. V was clipped by 6 bases and J by 10 bases, with 16 bases between them. The CDR3, as DNA: TGTGCCAGCAGCCTCGGACAGTCGGAGGAGCAGTTCTTC. Translation gives CASSLGQSEEQFF.

J is TRBJ1-6 and V is TRBV2; D possibly corresponds to TRBD1 (6 bases). V lost 5 bases and J lost 6, with 14 bases in between. Germline CDR1 reads SNHLY; CDR2 reads FYNNEI. The CDR3 covers 15 residues. CDR3 in amino acids: CASSPQTGANSPLHF. CDR3 sequence (DNA): TGTGCCAGCAGTCCCCAGACAGGCGCTAATTCACCCCTCCACTTT.

The V gene is TRBV7-2, the J gene TRBJ2-7, with a weak D call TRBD2 (5 bases). The germline V and J ends were trimmed by 6 bases and 2 bases, with 11 bases remaining between them. The CDR3 has 13 amino acids. In germline, CDR1 is SGHTA, CDR2 FQGNSA. The CDR3 DNA is TGTGCCAGCAGGGGTCTCGGGGCCTACGAGCAGTACTTC. It codes for CASRGLGAYEQYF.

This clone was seen a few times. This sequence joins TRBV19 and TRBJ1-2; possible D gene TRBD1, 5 bases. Germline CDR1 is LNHDA and CDR2 is SQIVND (reference sequence). V lost 5 bases, J lost 3 bases, and 19 bases lay in between. The CDR3 totals 16 residues. The CDR3 DNA follows: TGTGCCAGTAGTCAACCCTCCGGGACTCCGCACTATGGCTACACCTTC. Its translation is CASSQPSGTPHYGYTF.

The chain couples TRBV27 to TRBJ2-3; D gene unclear. Germline V gives CDR1 MNHEY, CDR2 SMNVEV (reference sequence). Trimming removed 3 bases at V and 0 bases at J, with 10 bases between. This CDR3 spans 15 amino acids. CDR3 nucleotide sequence: TGTGCCAGCAGTTTTGCTAGAACTAGCACAGATACGCAGTATTTT. Translation gives CASSFARTSTDTQYF.

The V gene is TRBV28, the J gene TRBJ1-2; 10 bases agree with TRBD1. CDR1 and CDR2 from the germline V gene are MDHEN and SYDVKM. There are 14 residues in the CDR3. With V trimmed by 6 bases and J by 3 bases, 4 bases remained unmatched. Written as DNA, the CDR3 is TGTGCCAGCAGCCCCGGGACAGGGGACTATGGCTACACCTTC. Amino acid sequence: CASSPGTGDYGYTF.

V is TRBV6-5 and J is TRBJ2-3; D possibly corresponds to TRBD2 (6 bases). Germline V lookup: CDR1 MNHEY, CDR2 SVGAGI. CDR3 size: 16 residues. The germline V and J ends were trimmed by 0 bases and 0 bases, with 10 bases remaining between them. In DNA, the CDR3 is TGTGCCAGCAGTTACTCTAGTCGGGGGAGCACAGATACGCAGTATTTT. It translates to CASSYSSRGSTDTQYF.

The chain combines TRBV10-3 with TRBJ2-2, with 11 nucleotides matching TRBD2. The V and J ends lost 1 base and 7 bases, in that order; junction bases with no gene match: 5. Germline CDR1 is ENHRY and CDR2 is SYGVKD. The CDR3 length is 16 residues. The DNA for the CDR3 is TGTGCCATCAGTGAGTGGGCTAGCGGGAGGAACGGGGAGCTGTTTTTT. The encoded protein is CAISEWASGRNGELFF.

The table lists this clone with a few counts. The rearrangement uses TRBV2 and TRBJ2-1, with 8 bases lining up with TRBD2. V lost 6 bases to trimming and J lost 4 bases; unmatched junction nucleotides: 5. The V gene's germline CDR1 is SNHLY and CDR2 FYNNEI. The CDR3 loop spans 14 amino acids. CDR3 sequence: CASRGGGSYNEQFF. As DNA, the CDR3 is TGTGCCAGCAGAGGCGGGGGGTCTTACAATGAGCAGTTCTTC.

This clone has a single count. The genes are TRBV2 and TRBJ2-7; 11 positions match TRBD2. Trimming took 4 bases from V and 2 from J; bases not matched to a gene: 1. Germline CDR1 is SNHLY and CDR2 is FYNNEI. The CDR3 runs 14 residues. The CDR3 DNA sequence: TGTGCCAGCAGTGTGACTAGCGGGGCCTACGAGCAGTACTTC. Translating gives CASSVTSGAYEQYF.

This sequence joins TRBV15 and TRBJ1-2, with D uncertain. Per the germline V gene, CDR1 is LNHNV and CDR2 is YYDKDF (reference sequence). The CDR3 has 14 residues. V lost 2 bases and J lost 1, with 8 bases in between. The CDR3 DNA sequence: TGTGCCACCAGCAGACGAGGAGTTAACTATGGCTACACCTTC. This sequence encodes CATSRRGVNYGYTF.

The gene calls are TRBV18 and TRBJ2-7; 7 bases align to TRBD1. With 0 bases clipped from V and 4 bases from J, the junction kept 6 bases outside the gene matches. CDR1 and CDR2 (germline): KGHSH, LQKENI. The CDR3 is made up of 15 amino acids. CDR3: CASSPPPRGSYEQYF. For the CDR3, the DNA is TGTGCCAGCTCACCACCCCCCAGGGGGTCTTACGAGCAGTACTTC.

The chain recombines TRBV9 with TRBJ1-2, with D maybe TRBD1 (5 bases). CDR3 length: 13 amino acids. V dropped 0 bases and J dropped 2 bases, with 5 bases sitting between them. The germline V gene has CDR1 SGDLS and CDR2 YYNGEE. This CDR3 reads CASSVAGNYGYTF. As DNA, the CDR3 is TGTGCCAGCAGCGTAGCAGGGAACTATGGCTACACCTTC.

Only one count was recorded for this clone. This chain's CDR3 is CASSLQQGTNEKLFF. In nucleotides, the CDR3 is TGCGCCAGCAGCTTACAACAGGGAACTAATGAAAAACTGTTTTTT. The chain carries TRBV5-1 and TRBJ1-4, with a weak D call TRBD1 (6 bases). The CDR3 covers 15 residues. CDR1 is SGHRS, CDR2 YFSETQ, per germline. Trimming left V 2 bases short and J 1 base short, with 9 bases between.

The CDR3 nucleotides read TGTGCCACTCTACGCTCGGCGGGGAATACGCAGTATTTT. As protein: CATLRSAGNTQYF. The chain is built from TRBV10-3 and TRBJ2-3, with D perhaps matching TRBD2 (6 bases). This CDR3 is built from 13 residues. V shed 10 bases and J shed 7 bases, with 18 bases lying between them. CDR1 and CDR2 from the germline V gene are ENHRY and SYGVKD.

This clone was seen just once. The chain has TRBV4-1 and TRBJ2-2; TRBD1 agrees at 8 bases. CDR3 length: 16 residues. Germline loops: CDR1 MGHRA, CDR2 YSYEKL. Unmatched junction bases numbered 8, after V lost 1 base and J lost 7 bases. In DNA, the CDR3 is TGCGCCAGCAGCCAAGGACAGGGGCATCTTGGCGGGGAGCTGTTTTTT. Protein sequence: CASSQGQGHLGGELFF.

The V and J genes are TRBV12-3 or TRBV12-4 and TRBJ2-2, with D possibly TRBD2 on 5 matching bases. The germline V and J ends were trimmed by 3 bases and 8 bases, with 10 bases remaining between them. The CDR3 is 13 amino acids. Here the CDR3 reads CASSFAGRGELFF. CDR3 nucleotides: TGTGCCAGCAGTTTCGCGGGTAGGGGGGAGCTGTTTTTT.